This T cell receptor beta chain stems from a study of human thymus T cells. Findings and limits, study-wide: Thymic and blood repertoires showed apparently biased V and J gene usage.

TCRdb keeps only in-frame clones here, not all; method: immunoSEQ multiplex PCR. The table shows roughly 130,000 clones, with around 96% occurring only once. Deletions cut 2 bases from V and 2 bases from J, with 9 bases between. The CDR3 runs to 14 residues. Germline V gene sequence: CDR1 SGHDT, CDR2 YYEEEE. The study used thymus tissue resected during corrective heart surgery. Donation came from healthy Finnish infants having corrective surgery for congenital heart defects. Points on this clone: The antigen remains unidentified.

The receptor was derived from a boy under three years old with a congenital heart defect but otherwise immunologically healthy. The sequenced sample consisted of thymus tissue. The gene calls are TRBV5-6 and TRBJ2-3, with D possibly TRBD1 on 5 matching bases. The CDR3 coding sequence is TGTGCCAGCAGCTTAAGGACAAACACAGATACGCAGTATTTT. This encodes CASSLRTNTDTQYF.